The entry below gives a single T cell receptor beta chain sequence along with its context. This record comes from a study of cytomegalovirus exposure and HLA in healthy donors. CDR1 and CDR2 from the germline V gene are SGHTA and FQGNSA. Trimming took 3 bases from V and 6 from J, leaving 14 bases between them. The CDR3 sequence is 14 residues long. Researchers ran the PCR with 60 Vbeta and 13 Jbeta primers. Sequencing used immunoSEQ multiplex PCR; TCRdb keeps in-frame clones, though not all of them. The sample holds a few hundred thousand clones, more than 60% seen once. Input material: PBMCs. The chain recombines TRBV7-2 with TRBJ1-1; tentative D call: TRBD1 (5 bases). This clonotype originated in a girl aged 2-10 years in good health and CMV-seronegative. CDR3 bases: TGTGCCAGCAGCTTCGGGGGTTTGTTGTCTGAAGCTTTCTTT. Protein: CASSFGGLLSEAFF.